This T cell receptor beta chain was identified in a study of immune characterization of retroperitoneal liposarcoma. By frequency in the sample, this clonotype is medium-sized. This CDR3 has 18 residues. The germline V gene encodes CDR1 SGHTA and CDR2 FQGNSA. V trimming: 2 bases; J trimming: 3 bases; junction bases outside the gene matches: 9. MiXCR was run by TCRdb on the PCR reads, yielding one entry per CDR3 protein. The top ten clones hold about 10% of a sample with roughly 10,000 distinct CDR3 sequences, around 28% of them seen once. The sequence derives from a female donor with retroperitoneal liposarcoma. The material sequenced was tumor tissue. The chain joins TRBV7-2 to TRBJ2-1; 11 nucleotides agree with TRBD2. CDR3 in DNA: TGTGCCAGCAGCTTAAGGGTCACTAGCGGGAGATTCTACAATGAGCAGTTCTTC. Amino acids: CASSLRVTSGRFYNEQFF.